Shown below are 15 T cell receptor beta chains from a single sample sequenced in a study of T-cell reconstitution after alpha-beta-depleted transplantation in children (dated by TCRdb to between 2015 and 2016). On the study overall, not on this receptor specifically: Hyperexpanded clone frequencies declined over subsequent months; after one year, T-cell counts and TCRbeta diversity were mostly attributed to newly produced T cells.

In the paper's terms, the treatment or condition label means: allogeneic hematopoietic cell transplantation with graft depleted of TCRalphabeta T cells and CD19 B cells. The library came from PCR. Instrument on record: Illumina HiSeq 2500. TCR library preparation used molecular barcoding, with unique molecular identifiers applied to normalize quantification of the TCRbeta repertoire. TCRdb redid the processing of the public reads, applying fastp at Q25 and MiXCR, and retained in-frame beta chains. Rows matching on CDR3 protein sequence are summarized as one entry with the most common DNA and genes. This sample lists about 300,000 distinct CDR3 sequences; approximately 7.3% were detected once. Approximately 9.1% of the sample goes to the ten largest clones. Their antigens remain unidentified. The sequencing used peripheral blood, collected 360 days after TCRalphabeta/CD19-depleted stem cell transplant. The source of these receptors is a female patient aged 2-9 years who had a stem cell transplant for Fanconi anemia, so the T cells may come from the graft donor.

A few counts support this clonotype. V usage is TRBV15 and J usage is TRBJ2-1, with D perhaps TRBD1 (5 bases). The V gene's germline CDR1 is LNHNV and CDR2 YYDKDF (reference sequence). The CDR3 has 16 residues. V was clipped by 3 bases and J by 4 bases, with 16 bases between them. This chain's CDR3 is CATSRGLGRSYNEQFF. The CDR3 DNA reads TGTGCCACCAGCAGGGGCCTGGGGCGATCGTACAATGAGCAGTTCTTC.

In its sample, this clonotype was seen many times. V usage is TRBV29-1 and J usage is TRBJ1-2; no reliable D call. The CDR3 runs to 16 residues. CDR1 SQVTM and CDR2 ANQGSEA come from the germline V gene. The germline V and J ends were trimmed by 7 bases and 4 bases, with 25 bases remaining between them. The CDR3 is CSAKPAGLDAVYGYTF. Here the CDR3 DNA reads TGCAGCGCCAAACCTGCAGGCCTGGATGCTGTCTATGGCTACACCTTC.

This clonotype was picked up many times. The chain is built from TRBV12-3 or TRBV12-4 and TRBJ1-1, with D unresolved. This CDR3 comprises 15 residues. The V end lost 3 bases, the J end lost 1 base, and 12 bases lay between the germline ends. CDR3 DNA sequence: TGTGCCAGCAGTTTTGGGCTGGACTCGAACACTGAAGCTTTCTTT. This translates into CASSFGLDSNTEAFF.

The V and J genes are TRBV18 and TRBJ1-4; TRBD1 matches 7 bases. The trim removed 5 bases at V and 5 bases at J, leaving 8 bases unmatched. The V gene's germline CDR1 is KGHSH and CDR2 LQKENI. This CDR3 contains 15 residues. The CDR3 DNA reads TGTGCCAGCTCAGCTCAATTACAGGGGAATGAAAAACTGTTTTTT. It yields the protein CASSAQLQGNEKLFF. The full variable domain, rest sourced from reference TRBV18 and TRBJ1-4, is NAGVMQNPRHLVRRRGQEARLRCSPMKGHSHVYWYRQLPEEGLKFMVYLQKENIIDESGMPKERFSAEFPKEGPSILRIQQVVRGDSAAYFCASSAQLQGNEKLFFGSGTQLSVL.

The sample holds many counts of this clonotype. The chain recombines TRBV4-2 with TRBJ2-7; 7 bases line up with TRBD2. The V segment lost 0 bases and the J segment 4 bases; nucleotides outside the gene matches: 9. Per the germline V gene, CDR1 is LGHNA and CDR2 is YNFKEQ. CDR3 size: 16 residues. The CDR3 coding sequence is TGTGCCAGCAGCCAAGATTTGAGCGGGGAATCTTACGAGCAGTACTTC. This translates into CASSQDLSGESYEQYF.

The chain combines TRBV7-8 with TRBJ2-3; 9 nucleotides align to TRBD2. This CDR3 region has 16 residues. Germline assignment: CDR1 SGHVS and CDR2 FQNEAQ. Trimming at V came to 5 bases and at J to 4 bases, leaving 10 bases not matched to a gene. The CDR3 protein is CASSQRRGGQPDTQYF. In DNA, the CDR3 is TGTGCCAGCAGCCAAAGGCGGGGGGGCCAGCCAGATACGCAGTATTTT. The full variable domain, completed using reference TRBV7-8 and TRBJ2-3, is GAGVSQSPRYKVAKRGQDVALRCDPISGHVSLFWYQQALGQGPEFLTYFQNEAQLDKSGLPSDRFFAERPEGSVSTLKIQRTQQEDSAVYLCASSQRRGGQPDTQYFGPGTRLTVL.

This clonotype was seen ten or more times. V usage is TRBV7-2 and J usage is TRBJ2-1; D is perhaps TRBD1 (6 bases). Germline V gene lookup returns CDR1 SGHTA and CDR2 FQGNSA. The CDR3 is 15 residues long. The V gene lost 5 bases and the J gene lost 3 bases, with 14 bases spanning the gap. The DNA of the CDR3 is TGTGCCAGCAGCCCCGCCGACAGGTTCTACAATGAGCAGTTCTTC. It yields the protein CASSPADRFYNEQFF.

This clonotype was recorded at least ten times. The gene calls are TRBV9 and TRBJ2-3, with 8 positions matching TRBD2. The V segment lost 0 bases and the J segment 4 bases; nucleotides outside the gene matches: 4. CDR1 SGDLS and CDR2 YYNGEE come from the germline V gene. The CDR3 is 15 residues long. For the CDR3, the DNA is TGTGCCAGCAGCGTAGCGGGGGGGCATTCAGATACGCAGTATTTT. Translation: CASSVAGGHSDTQYF.

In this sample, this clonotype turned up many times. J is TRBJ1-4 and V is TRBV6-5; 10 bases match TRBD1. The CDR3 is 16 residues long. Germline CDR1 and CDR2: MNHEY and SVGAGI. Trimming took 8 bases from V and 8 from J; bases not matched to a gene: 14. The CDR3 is CASAFPNPGQGEKLFF. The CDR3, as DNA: TGTGCCAGCGCCTTTCCCAATCCGGGACAGGGGGAAAAACTGTTTTTT.

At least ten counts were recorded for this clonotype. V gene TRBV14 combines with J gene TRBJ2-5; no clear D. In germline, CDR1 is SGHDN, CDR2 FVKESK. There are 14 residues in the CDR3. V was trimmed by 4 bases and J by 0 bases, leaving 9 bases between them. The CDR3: CASSPDWNQETQYF. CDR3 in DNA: TGTGCCAGCAGCCCCGACTGGAACCAAGAGACCCAGTACTTC. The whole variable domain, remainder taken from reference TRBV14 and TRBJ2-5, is EAGVTQFPSHSVIEKGQTVTLRCDPISGHDNLYWYRRVMGKEIKFLLHFVKESKQDESGMPNNRFLAERTGGTYSTLKVQPAELEDSGVYFCASSPDWNQETQYFGPGTRLLVL.

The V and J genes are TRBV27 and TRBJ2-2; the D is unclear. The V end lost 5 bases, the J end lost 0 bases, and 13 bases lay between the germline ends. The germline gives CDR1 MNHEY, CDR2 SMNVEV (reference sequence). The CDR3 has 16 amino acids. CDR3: CASSIRWATNTGELFF. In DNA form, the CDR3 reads TGTGCCAGCAGTATCCGGTGGGCGACGAACACCGGGGAGCTGTTTTTT.

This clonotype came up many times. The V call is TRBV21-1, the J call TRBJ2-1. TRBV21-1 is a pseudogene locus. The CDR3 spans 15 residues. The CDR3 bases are TGTGCCAGCAGTAACAAGCGAGGATCCTACAATGAGCAGTTCTTC. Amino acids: CASSNKRGSYNEQFF.

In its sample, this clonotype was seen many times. CDR3 in amino acids: CASSFRDRGTQYF. CDR3 coding DNA: TGTGCCAGCAGTTTCCGGGACAGGGGGACCCAGTACTTC. The chain has TRBV27 and TRBJ2-5; TRBD1 aligns across 10 bases. CDR3 length: 13 amino acids. The J segment lost 7 bases and the V segment lost 3 bases, leaving 2 bases of the junction unmatched. Germline V gene data show CDR1 as MNHEY and CDR2 as SMNVEV (reference sequence).

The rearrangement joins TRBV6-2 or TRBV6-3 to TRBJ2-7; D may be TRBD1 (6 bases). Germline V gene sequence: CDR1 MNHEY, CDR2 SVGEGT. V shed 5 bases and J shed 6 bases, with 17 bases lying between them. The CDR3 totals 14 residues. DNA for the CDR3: TGTGCCAGCAGTGTCCCTATTGGGGGCGGCGAGCAGTACTTC. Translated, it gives CASSVPIGGGEQYF.

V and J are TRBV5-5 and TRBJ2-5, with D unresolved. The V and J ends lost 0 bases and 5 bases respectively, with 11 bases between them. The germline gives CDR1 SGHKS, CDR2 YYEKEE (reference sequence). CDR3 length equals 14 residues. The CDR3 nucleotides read TGTGCCAGCAGCTTGGAAGCAACTATTGAGACCCAGTACTTC. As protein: CASSLEATIETQYF.